What follows are 19 T cell receptor beta chains derived from one specimen sequenced in a study of blood T cell repertoires in COVID-19. Sequenced by immunoSEQ multiplex PCR; TCRdb stores in-frame clones only, minus some. The sample carries 150,000 to 200,000 clones, about 87% recorded once. Material: peripheral blood. Receptor source: a woman in her forties or fifties with acute or convalescent COVID-19.

This chain links TRBV7-2 with TRBJ1-5; D gene uncertain. The CDR3 spans 14 residues. The V gene's germline CDR1 is SGHTA and CDR2 FQGNSA. V shed 2 bases and J shed 6 bases, with 11 bases lying between them. CDR3 region: CASSLLSRVQPQHF. The DNA for the CDR3 is TGTGCCAGCAGCTTACTCTCGAGGGTTCAGCCCCAGCATTTT.

The J gene is TRBJ2-1, the V gene TRBV7-7; 7 nucleotides line up with TRBD2. J lost 3 bases, V lost 5 bases, and 7 bases had no gene match. Per the germline V gene, CDR1 is SSHAT and CDR2 is FNYEAQ (reference sequence). The CDR3 runs 15 residues. CDR3 residues: CASSPAGGNYNEQFF. Written as DNA, the CDR3 is TGTGCCAGCAGCCCAGCCGGGGGGAACTACAATGAGCAGTTCTTC.

V gene TRBV11-2 combines with J gene TRBJ2-7; 7 bases agree with TRBD2. With 2 bases clipped from V and 0 bases from J, the junction kept 7 bases outside the gene matches. This CDR3 has 16 amino acids. Germline loops: CDR1 SGHAT, CDR2 FQNNGV. The CDR3: CASSLLLRESSYEQYF. Here the CDR3 DNA reads TGTGCCAGCAGCTTATTGTTGCGGGAGAGCTCCTACGAGCAGTACTTC.

The gene calls are TRBV9 and TRBJ1-6; TRBD1 matches 8 bases. Trimming removed 3 bases from V and 8 bases from J; junction bases left unmatched: 7. Germline CDR1 SGDLS, CDR2 YYNGEE. The CDR3 runs to 15 residues. The CDR3 DNA is TGTGCCAGCAGCGGAGGAGGGACAGGTGATTCACCCCTCCACTTT. Its translation is CASSGGGTGDSPLHF. The full variable domain, rest sourced from reference TRBV9 and TRBJ1-6, is DSGVTQTPKHLITATGQRVTLRCSPRSGDLSVYWYQQSLDQGLQFLIQYYNGEERAKGNILERFSAQQFPDLHSELNLSSLELGDSALYFCASSGGGTGDSPLHFGNGTRLTVT.

This rearrangement joins TRBV30 to TRBJ2-1; D is ambiguous. Germline V lookup: CDR1 GTSNPN, CDR2 SVGIG (reference sequence). V shed 2 bases and J shed 2 bases, with 13 bases lying between them. This CDR3 region has 15 residues. DNA for the CDR3: TGTGCCTGGAGTACCGGGTCCAGAGCCTACAATGAGCAGTTCTTC. Its protein is CAWSTGSRAYNEQFF.

This sequence joins TRBV2 and TRBJ1-5; D call uncertain. CDR3 size: 17 residues. V shed 7 bases and J shed 0 bases, with 19 bases lying between them. Germline CDR1 and CDR2: SNHLY and FYNNEI. For the CDR3, the DNA is TGTGCCAGCACCATTAGCCTGGCAGACTATAGCAATCAGCCCCAGCATTTT. The encoded protein is CASTISLADYSNQPQHF.

J is TRBJ2-1 and V is TRBV19; 7 positions match TRBD2. This CDR3 spans 15 amino acids. Germline V gives CDR1 LNHDA, CDR2 SQIVND (reference sequence). V trimming: 1 base; J trimming: 5 bases; junction bases outside the gene matches: 5. CDR3 sequence (DNA): TGTGCCAGTAGTATAGGCGGGGGTACACACAATGAGCAGTTCTTC. The encoded protein is CASSIGGGTHNEQFF.

This sequence joins TRBV5-1 and TRBJ2-5; 8 positions match TRBD2. The CDR3 extends over 15 amino acids. Germline-derived CDR1 and CDR2 are SGHRS and YFSETQ. V lost 2 bases and J lost 4; bases outside the gene matches: 7. The CDR3 coding sequence is TGCGCCAGCAGCTTTCGCACCGGGGGGGGAGAGACCCAGTACTTC. This translates into CASSFRTGGGETQYF. The full variable domain, with the rest looked up from reference TRBV5-1 and TRBJ2-5, is KAGVTQTPRYLIKTRGQQVTLSCSPISGHRSVSWYQQTPGQGLQFLFEYFSETQRNKGNFPGRFSGRQFSNSRSEMNVSTLELGDSALYLCASSFRTGGGETQYFGPGTRLLVL.

This chain connects TRBV6-6 to TRBJ1-1, with 7 bases aligning to TRBD1. From germline, CDR1 is MNHNY and CDR2 SVGAGI (reference sequence). The CDR3 length is 14 residues. V shed 6 bases, J shed 3 bases, and the junction held 7 bases outside the gene matches. DNA of the CDR3: TGTGCCAGCAGGATCGAAACAGGGGACACTGAAGCTTTCTTT. Amino acids: CASRIETGDTEAFF.

The chain couples TRBV7-6 to TRBJ2-2; 7 bases match TRBD1. CDR1 and CDR2 (germline): SGHVS, FNYEAQ. CDR3 length: 14 residues. Trimming removed 5 bases from V and 9 bases from J; junction bases left unmatched: 9. The DNA of the CDR3 is TGTGCCAGCAGCCCTCGACAGGGTACGAGGGAGCTGTTTTTT. Protein product: CASSPRQGTRELFF.

V usage is TRBV10-3 and J usage is TRBJ1-2; D is unclear. The CDR3 covers 14 residues. Germline loops: CDR1 ENHRY, CDR2 SYGVKD. Trimming took off 10 bases at V and 1 base at J, with 16 bases between the two ends. The CDR3 reads CATWTRSSNYGYTF. The CDR3 region has the DNA TGTGCCACCTGGACTCGTTCGAGTAACTATGGCTACACCTTC.

The rearrangement links TRBV7-2 to TRBJ2-7; D ambiguous. The ends were cut back, 5 bases at V and 2 bases at J, with 10 bases in the middle. Germline CDR1 SGHTA, CDR2 FQGNSA. CDR3 length: 13 amino acids. The CDR3 bases are TGTGCCAGCAGCATGGGCCTTACCTACGAGCAGTACTTC. Translated: CASSMGLTYEQYF.

The CDR3 protein is CASSFDRAAYETYF. CDR3 DNA sequence: TGTGCCAGTAGCTTCGACAGGGCGGCCTACGAGACTTACTTC. The rearrangement joins TRBV19 to TRBJ2-7, with TRBD1 matching 7 bases. CDR3 length: 14 amino acids. Germline CDR1 reads LNHDA; CDR2 reads SQIVND (reference sequence). Losses at the gene ends were 6 bases for V and 13 bases for J; bases not matched to a gene: 18.

This chain joins TRBV3-1 (or the pseudogene TRBV3-2) and TRBJ1-1, with a weak D call TRBD1 (5 bases). With 0 bases removed from V and 8 bases from J, the gap between germline ends came to 16 bases. This CDR3 is 15 amino acids long. Germline CDR1 LGHDT, CDR2 YNNKEL (reference sequence). CDR3 sequence: CASSQDPRAGLEAFF. In DNA, the CDR3 is TGTGCCAGCAGCCAAGATCCTAGGGCAGGGCTGGAAGCTTTCTTT.

The count of this clone is one. The genes are TRBV5-1 and TRBJ1-4; 8 bases map to TRBD1. This CDR3 region has 14 residues. V lost 3 bases to trimming and J lost 7 bases; unmatched junction nucleotides: 5. From germline, CDR1 is SGHRS and CDR2 YFSETQ. CDR3 region: CASSSGGLGEKLFF. The CDR3 coding sequence is TGCGCCAGCAGCTCAGGGGGCTTGGGTGAAAAACTGTTTTTT. The full variable domain, in which reference TRBV5-1 and TRBJ1-4 provide the parts outside the CDR3, is KAGVTQTPRYLIKTRGQQVTLSCSPISGHRSVSWYQQTPGQGLQFLFEYFSETQRNKGNFPGRFSGRQFSNSRSEMNVSTLELGDSALYLCASSSGGLGEKLFFGSGTQLSVL.

The rearrangement uses TRBV6-5 and TRBJ1-1, with D perhaps TRBD1 (6 bases). V dropped 6 bases and J dropped 8 bases, with 16 bases sitting between them. This CDR3 spans 13 amino acids. Germline loops: CDR1 MNHEY, CDR2 SVGAGI. The CDR3 sequence: CASSHSERGEAFF. The CDR3 region has the DNA TGTGCCAGCAGCCACAGCGAAAGGGGGGAAGCTTTCTTT.

The rearrangement uses TRBV11-2 and TRBJ2-5; possibly TRBD2 for D (5 bases). Germline V gene sequence: CDR1 SGHAT, CDR2 FQNNGV. Trimming stripped 1 base from V and 5 bases from J, with 11 bases between. The CDR3 is 14 residues long. The CDR3 DNA reads as TGTGCCAGCAGCTTAGCTGGCTGGGAGGAGACCCAGTACTTC. Its protein product is CASSLAGWEETQYF. The entire variable domain, with the rest obtained from reference TRBV11-2 and TRBJ2-5, is as follows: EAGVAQSPRYKIIEKRQSVAFWCNPISGHATLYWYQQILGQGPKLLIQFQNNGVVDDSQLPKDRFSAERLKGVDSTLKIQPAKLEDSAVYLCASSLAGWEETQYFGPGTRLLVL.

J is TRBJ2-5 and V is TRBV5-4; 11 bases fit TRBD2. The ends lost 5 bases at V and 4 bases at J; junction bases unmatched: 7. The CDR3 extends over 15 amino acids. Germline V lookup: CDR1 SGHNT, CDR2 YYREEE (reference sequence). CDR3 sequence: CASRPRLAGIETQYF. The CDR3 nucleotides are TGTGCCAGCAGGCCAAGACTAGCGGGGATAGAGACCCAGTACTTC.

V is TRBV19 and J is TRBJ2-7; weak D call: TRBD1 (7 bases). The germline V gene has CDR1 LNHDA and CDR2 SQIVND (reference sequence). The CDR3 covers 14 residues. Trimming left V 8 bases short and J 6 bases short, with 20 bases between. The CDR3 sequence: CASHPAGGFREQYF. The CDR3 DNA reads TGTGCCAGTCACCCGGCAGGGGGGTTTCGCGAGCAGTACTTC.